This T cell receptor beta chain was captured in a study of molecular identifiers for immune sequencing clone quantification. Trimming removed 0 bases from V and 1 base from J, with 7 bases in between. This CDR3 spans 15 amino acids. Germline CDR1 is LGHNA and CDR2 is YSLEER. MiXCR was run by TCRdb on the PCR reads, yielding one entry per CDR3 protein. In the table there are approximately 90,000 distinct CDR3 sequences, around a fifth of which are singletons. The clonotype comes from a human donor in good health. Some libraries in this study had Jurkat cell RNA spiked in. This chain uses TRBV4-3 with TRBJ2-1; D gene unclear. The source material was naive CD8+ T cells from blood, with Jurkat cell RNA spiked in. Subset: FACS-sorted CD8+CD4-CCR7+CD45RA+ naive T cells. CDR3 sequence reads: CASSQDRFSYNEQFF. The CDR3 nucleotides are TGCGCCAGCAGCCAAGACAGATTTTCCTACAATGAGCAGTTCTTC.